A selection of T cell receptor beta chains follows, all from one sample in a study of shared clonotypes between healthy human individuals. Using immunoSEQ multiplex PCR, the repertoire was profiled, and TCRdb retains in-frame clones only, with some absent. The sample has 2 million to 2.5 million clones; over 90% are singletons. What was sequenced was naive CD4+ T cells from PBMCs. The receptor source for this set is a man younger than 35 in good health. Some clones in this sample may be carry-over from other donors' samples. The CDR3 runs from the conserved cysteine through the conserved F or W. The D gene is left open where the match is weak. Clone size, where shown, is once, few, many, or a class for clones that have expanded.

abundance,j_gene,v_gene,d_gene,CDR3aa,CDR3nt
-,TRBJ2-5,TRBV4-1,-,CASSRPNQGETQYF,TGCGCCAGCAGCCGACCGAACCAAGGGGAGACCCAGTACTTC
-,TRBJ2-1,TRBV25-1,TRBD1,CASSVSGTGDHNEQFF,TGTGCCAGCAGTGTTTCCGGGACAGGAGACCACAATGAGCAGTTCTTC
once,TRBJ2-2,TRBV9,TRBD2,CASTLGGTNTGELFF,TGTGCCAGCACCTTGGGGGGGACGAACACCGGGGAGCTGTTTTTT
once,TRBJ2-7,TRBV9,TRBD1,CASSSGTGNSYEQYF,TGTGCCAGCAGCTCCGGGACAGGGAACTCCTACGAGCAGTACTTC
-,TRBJ1-5,TRBV28,TRBD1,CASSRDRGGNQPQHF,TGTGCCAGCAGTCGAGACAGGGGAGGCAATCAGCCCCAGCATTTT
few,TRBJ1-1,TRBV29-1,-,CSVKHGNTEAFF,TGCAGCGTTAAGCACGGAAACACTGAAGCTTTCTTT
-,TRBJ2-1,TRBV18,-,CASSPSGSYNEQFF,TGTGCCAGCTCACCTAGCGGCTCCTACAATGAGCAGTTCTTC
-,TRBJ2-3,TRBV10-3,TRBD2,CAISVELAGGISDTQYF,TGTGCCATCAGTGTGGAGTTAGCGGGAGGGATCTCAGATACGCAGTATTTT
few,TRBJ2-7,TRBV28,TRBD1,CQTGNSYEQYF,TGTCAGACAGGGAACTCCTACGAGCAGTACTTC
few,TRBJ1-5,TRBV29-1,-,CSVANLNQPQHF,TGCAGCGTTGCTAACCTCAATCAGCCCCAGCATTTT
-,TRBJ2-7,TRBV11-3,TRBD1,CASSKPGQGDEQYF,TGTGCCAGCAGCAAACCGGGACAGGGCGACGAGCAGTACTTC
-,TRBJ1-5,TRBV19,-,CASSTKGNQPQHF,TGTGCCAGTAGTACCAAGGGCAATCAGCCCCAGCATTTT
few,TRBJ1-1,TRBV6-6,TRBD1,CASSYDRGNTEAFF,TGTGCCAGCAGTTACGACAGGGGGAACACTGAAGCTTTCTTT
-,TRBJ1-4,TRBV2,TRBD1,CASSAQGIRNEKLFF,TGTGCCAGCAGTGCACAGGGGATTAGGAATGAAAAACTGTTTTTT
-,TRBJ1-1,TRBV30,-,CAWSYTAGTEAFF,TGTGCCTGGAGTTATACAGCTGGGACTGAAGCTTTCTTT
-,TRBJ2-1,TRBV7-3,TRBD1,CASSPGQSYNEQFF,TGTGCCAGCAGCCCGGGACAGTCCTACAATGAGCAGTTCTTC
-,TRBJ1-5,TRBV27,-,CASSLGGSNQPQHF,TGTGCCAGCAGTTTAGGCGGAAGCAATCAGCCCCAGCATTTT
-,TRBJ2-3,TRBV10-3,TRBD1,CAISDTGGITDTQYF,TGTGCCATCAGTGACACAGGGGGGATCACAGATACGCAGTATTTT
-,TRBJ2-7,TRBV2,-,CASRTVYEQYF,TGTGCCAGCAGAACCGTCTACGAGCAGTACTTC
-,TRBJ2-7,TRBV2,-,CASSEVSSYEQYF,TGTGCCAGCAGTGAAGTCAGCTCCTACGAGCAGTACTTC
-,TRBJ1-2,TRBV7-8,-,CASSPGSYGYTF,TGTGCCAGCAGCCCGGGGAGCTATGGCTACACCTTC
-,TRBJ1-1,TRBV11-3,-,CASSLGPGTQAFF,TGTGCCAGCAGCTTAGGTCCCGGGACTCAAGCTTTCTTT
-,TRBJ2-2,TRBV5-4,-,CASSSAREAGELFF,TGTGCCAGCAGCTCAGCCAGGGAAGCCGGGGAGCTGTTTTTT
-,TRBJ2-2,TRBV5-4,-,CASSLSRSLGDRGELFF,TGTGCCAGCAGCTTATCGAGGAGCCTTGGTGACCGGGGGGAGCTGTTTTTT
-,TRBJ1-5,TRBV19,TRBD1,CASKTGVSNQPQHF,TGTGCCAGTAAGACAGGGGTAAGCAATCAGCCCCAGCATTTT
once,TRBJ1-1,TRBV10-3,TRBD1,CAISEPRGQGTEAFF,TGTGCCATCAGTGAGCCAAGAGGACAGGGGACTGAAGCTTTCTTT
-,TRBJ1-2,TRBV18,-,CASSIFHGVGDGYTF,TGTGCCAGCTCAATCTTCCACGGGGTCGGGGATGGCTACACCTTC
-,TRBJ2-5,TRBV4-2,-,CASSQGPQETQYF,TGTGCCAGCAGCCAGGGACCCCAAGAGACCCAGTACTTC
once,TRBJ2-2,TRBV2,-,CASMGGWNTGELFF,TGTGCCAGCATGGGGGGTTGGAACACCGGGGAGCTGTTTTTT
few,TRBJ1-1,TRBV6-1,TRBD1,CASSPQGTVNTEAFF,TGTGCCAGCAGCCCACAGGGGACAGTGAACACTGAAGCTTTCTTT
-,TRBJ1-2,TRBV4-1,-,CASRSPGTSYGYTF,TGCGCCAGCAGGTCCCCGGGAACGTCGTATGGCTACACCTTC
-,TRBJ2-7,TRBV19,-,CASSNSYEQYF,TGTGCCAGCTCTAACTCCTACGAGCAGTACTTC